The TCR beta chain under discussion was sequenced for a study of glioma-infiltrating T cells. Study results and limitations: Very few CDR3 sequences were shared between tissue and blood. Above-expected tissue-blood divergence occurred in all gliomas, most in low-grade ones.

This clonotype was seen a few times. Its specificity is not known. J lost 9 bases, V lost 6 bases, and 8 bases had no gene match. Germline V gene data show CDR1 as MDHEN and CDR2 as SYDVKM. The CDR3 spans 13 residues. The iRepertoire nested amplicon-rescue multiplex PCR amplified TCR alpha and beta CDR3s from RNA. Tissue mRNA or PBMC total RNA, roughly 100-400 ng, went into one-step reverse transcription and amplification. TCRdb re-analysed the multiplex PCR reads in MiXCR, keeping a single row per CDR3 protein. The sample comprises under 150,000 distinct CDR3 sequences, under 25% of which are singletons, and approximately 26% rests with the top ten.

The material sequenced was glioma tissue, nonneoplastic brain tissue, or PBMCs (not recorded which). The clonotype originates from a human donor with low-grade glioma or glioblastoma, undergoing nonglioma brain surgery, or in good health (not recorded which). V gene TRBV28 combines with J gene TRBJ2-1; 7 nucleotides agree with TRBD1. DNA of the CDR3: TGTGCCAGCAGCATTCTCTCAGGGGGTGAGCAGTTCTTC. Translation gives CASSILSGGEQFF.